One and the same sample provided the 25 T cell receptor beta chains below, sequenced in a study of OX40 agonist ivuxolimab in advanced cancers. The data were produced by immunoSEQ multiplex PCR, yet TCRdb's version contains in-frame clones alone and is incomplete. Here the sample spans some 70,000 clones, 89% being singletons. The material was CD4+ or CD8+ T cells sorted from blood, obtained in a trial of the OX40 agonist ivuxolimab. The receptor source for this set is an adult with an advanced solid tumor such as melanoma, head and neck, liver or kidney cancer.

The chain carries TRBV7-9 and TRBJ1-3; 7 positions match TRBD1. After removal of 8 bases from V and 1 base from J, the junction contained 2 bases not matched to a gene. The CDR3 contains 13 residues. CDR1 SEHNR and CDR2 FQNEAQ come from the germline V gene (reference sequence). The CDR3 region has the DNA TGTGCCAGCCAGGGGGGTTCTGGAAACACCATATATTTT. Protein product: CASQGGSGNTIYF.

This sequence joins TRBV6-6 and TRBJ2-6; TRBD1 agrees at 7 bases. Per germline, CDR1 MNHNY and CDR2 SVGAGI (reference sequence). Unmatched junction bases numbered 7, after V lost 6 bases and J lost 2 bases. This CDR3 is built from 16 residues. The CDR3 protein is CASSDRTGTGANVLTF. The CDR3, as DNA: TGTGCCAGCAGCGACCGGACAGGAACTGGGGCCAACGTCCTGACTTTC.

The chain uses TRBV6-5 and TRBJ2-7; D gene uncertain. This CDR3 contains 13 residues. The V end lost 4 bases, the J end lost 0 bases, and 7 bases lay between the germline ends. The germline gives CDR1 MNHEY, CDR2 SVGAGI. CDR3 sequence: CASSLRGSYEQYF. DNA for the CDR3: TGTGCCAGCAGTTTGCGAGGCTCCTACGAGCAGTACTTC.

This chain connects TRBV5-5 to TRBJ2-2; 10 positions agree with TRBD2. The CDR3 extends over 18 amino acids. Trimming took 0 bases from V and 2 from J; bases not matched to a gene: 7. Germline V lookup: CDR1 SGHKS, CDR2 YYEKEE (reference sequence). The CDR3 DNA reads TGTGCCAGCAGCTTGGTCCCTAGCGGGGGACTAAACACCGGGGAGCTGTTTTTT. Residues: CASSLVPSGGLNTGELFF.

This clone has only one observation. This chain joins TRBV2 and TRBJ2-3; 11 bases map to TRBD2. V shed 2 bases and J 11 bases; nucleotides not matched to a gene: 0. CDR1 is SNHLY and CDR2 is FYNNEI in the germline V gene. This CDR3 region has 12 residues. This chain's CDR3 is CASSELAGGQYF. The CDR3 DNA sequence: TGTGCCAGCAGTGAACTAGCGGGGGGGCAGTATTTT.

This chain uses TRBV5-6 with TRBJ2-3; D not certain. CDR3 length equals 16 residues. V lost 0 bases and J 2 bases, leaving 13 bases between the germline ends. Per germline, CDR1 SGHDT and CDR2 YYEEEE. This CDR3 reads CASSLAWIGPTDTQYF. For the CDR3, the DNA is TGTGCCAGCAGCTTGGCCTGGATAGGCCCCACAGATACGCAGTATTTT.

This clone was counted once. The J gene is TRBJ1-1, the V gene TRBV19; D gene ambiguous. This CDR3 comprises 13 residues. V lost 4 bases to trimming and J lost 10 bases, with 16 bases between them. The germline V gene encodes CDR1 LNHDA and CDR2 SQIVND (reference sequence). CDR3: CASSTPRHRAAFF. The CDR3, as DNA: TGTGCCAGTAGTACCCCACGGCACAGAGCAGCTTTCTTT.

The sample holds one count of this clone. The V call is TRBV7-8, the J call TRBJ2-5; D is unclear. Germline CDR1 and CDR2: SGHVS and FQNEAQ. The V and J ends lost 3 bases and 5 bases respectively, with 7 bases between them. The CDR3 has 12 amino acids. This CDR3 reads CASSLGMETQYF. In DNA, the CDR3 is TGTGCCAGCAGCTTGGGTATGGAGACCCAGTACTTC.

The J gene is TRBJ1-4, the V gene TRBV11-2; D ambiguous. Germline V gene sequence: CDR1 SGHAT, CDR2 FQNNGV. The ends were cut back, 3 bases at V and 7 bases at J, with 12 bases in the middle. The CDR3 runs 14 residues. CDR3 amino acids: CASSFSDFPEKLFF. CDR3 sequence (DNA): TGTGCCAGCAGCTTTAGCGACTTCCCTGAAAAACTGTTTTTT.

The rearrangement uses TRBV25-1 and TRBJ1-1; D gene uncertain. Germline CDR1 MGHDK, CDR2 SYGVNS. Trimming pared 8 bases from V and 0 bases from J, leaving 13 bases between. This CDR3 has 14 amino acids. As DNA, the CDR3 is TGTGCCAGCCGTGGTTTTGGAGTGAACACTGAAGCTTTCTTT. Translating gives CASRGFGVNTEAFF.

CDR3 nucleotide sequence: TGTGCCAGCAGCCTGGACGGAAAATATTCCTACGAGCAGTACTTC. Translation gives CASSLDGKYSYEQYF. The J gene is TRBJ2-7, the V gene TRBV5-6; no clear D. V shed 4 bases and J shed 1 base, with 15 bases lying between them. The V gene's germline CDR1 is SGHDT and CDR2 YYEEEE. The length of the CDR3 is 15 residues. The variable domain in full, completed from reference TRBV5-6 and TRBJ2-7, reads DAGVTQSPTHLIKTRGQQVTLRCSPKSGHDTVSWYQQALGQGPQFIFQYYEEEERQRGNFPDRFSGHQFPNYSSELNVNALLLGDSALYLCASSLDGKYSYEQYFGPGTRLTVT.

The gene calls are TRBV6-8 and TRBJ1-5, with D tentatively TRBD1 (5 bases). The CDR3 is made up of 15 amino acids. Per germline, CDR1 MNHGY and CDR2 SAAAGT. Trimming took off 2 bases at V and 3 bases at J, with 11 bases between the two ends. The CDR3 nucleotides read TGTGCCAGCAGTTACCGGGCAGGGCTCAATCAGCCCCAGCATTTT. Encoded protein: CASSYRAGLNQPQHF.

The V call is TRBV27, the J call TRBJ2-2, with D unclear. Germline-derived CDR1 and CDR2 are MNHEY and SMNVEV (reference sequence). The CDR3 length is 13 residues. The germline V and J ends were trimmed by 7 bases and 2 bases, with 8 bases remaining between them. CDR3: CASTRTNTGELFF. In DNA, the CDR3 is TGTGCCAGCACCAGGACCAACACCGGGGAGCTGTTTTTT.

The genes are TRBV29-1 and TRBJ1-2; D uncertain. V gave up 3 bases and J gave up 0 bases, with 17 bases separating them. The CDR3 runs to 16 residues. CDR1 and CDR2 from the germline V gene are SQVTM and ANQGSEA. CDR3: CSVELAGSQSNYGYTF. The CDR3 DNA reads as TGCAGCGTTGAGTTAGCGGGCAGCCAGTCTAACTATGGCTACACCTTC.

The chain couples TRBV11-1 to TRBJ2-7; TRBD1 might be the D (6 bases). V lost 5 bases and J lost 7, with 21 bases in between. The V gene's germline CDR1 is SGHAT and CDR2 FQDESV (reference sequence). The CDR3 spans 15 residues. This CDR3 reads CASSPGAGASREQYF. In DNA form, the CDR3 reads TGTGCCAGCAGCCCAGGGGCCGGGGCGTCTCGGGAGCAGTACTTC.

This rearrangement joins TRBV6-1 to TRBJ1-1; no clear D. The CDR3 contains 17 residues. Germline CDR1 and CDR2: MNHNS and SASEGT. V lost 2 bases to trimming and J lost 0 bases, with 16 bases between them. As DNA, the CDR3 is TGTGCCAGCAGTGAATCCAGACCCGGCGGAATGAACACTGAAGCTTTCTTT. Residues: CASSESRPGGMNTEAFF.

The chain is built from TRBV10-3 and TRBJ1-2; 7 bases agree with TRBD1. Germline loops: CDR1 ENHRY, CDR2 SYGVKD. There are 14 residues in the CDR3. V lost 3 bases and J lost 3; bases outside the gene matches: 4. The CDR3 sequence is CAISDRGSDYGYTF. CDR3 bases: TGTGCCATCAGTGACAGGGGGAGCGACTATGGCTACACCTTC.

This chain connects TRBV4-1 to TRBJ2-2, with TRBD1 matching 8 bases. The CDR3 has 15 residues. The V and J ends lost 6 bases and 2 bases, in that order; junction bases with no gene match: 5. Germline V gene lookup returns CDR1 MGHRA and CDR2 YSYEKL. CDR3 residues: CASRTGTGNTGELFF. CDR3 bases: TGCGCCAGCAGGACGGGGACAGGAAACACCGGGGAGCTGTTTTTT.

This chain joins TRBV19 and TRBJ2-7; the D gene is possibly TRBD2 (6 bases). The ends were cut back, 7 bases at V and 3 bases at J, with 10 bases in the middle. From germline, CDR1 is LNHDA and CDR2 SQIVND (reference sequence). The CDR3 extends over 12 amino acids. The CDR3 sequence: CASNGGDYEQYF. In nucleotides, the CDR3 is TGTGCCAGTAACGGGGGAGACTACGAGCAGTACTTC.

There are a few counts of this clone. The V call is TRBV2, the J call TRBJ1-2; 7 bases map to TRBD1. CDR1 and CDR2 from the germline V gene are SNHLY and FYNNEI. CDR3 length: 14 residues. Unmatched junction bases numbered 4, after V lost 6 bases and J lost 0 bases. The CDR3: CASRGDSTNYGYTF. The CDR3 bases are TGTGCCAGCAGGGGGGACAGTACTAACTATGGCTACACCTTC.

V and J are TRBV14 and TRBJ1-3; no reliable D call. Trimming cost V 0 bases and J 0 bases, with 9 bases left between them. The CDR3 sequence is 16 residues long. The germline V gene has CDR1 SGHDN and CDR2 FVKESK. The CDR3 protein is CASSQDQHSSGNTIYF. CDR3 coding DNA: TGTGCCAGCAGCCAAGATCAACATTCCTCTGGAAACACCATATATTTT.

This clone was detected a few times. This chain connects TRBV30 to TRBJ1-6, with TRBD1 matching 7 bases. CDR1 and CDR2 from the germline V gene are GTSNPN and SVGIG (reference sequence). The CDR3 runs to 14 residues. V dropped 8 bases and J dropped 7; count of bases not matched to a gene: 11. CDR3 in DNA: TGTGCCACACAGTGGGACAGATCGAATTCACCCCTCCACTTT. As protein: CATQWDRSNSPLHF.

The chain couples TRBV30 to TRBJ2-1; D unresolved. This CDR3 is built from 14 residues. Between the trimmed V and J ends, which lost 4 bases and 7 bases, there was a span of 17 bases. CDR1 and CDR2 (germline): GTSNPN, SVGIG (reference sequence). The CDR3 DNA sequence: TGTGCCTGGACGCCGCGTCCGGGCTGGAATGAGCAGTTCTTC. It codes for CAWTPRPGWNEQFF.

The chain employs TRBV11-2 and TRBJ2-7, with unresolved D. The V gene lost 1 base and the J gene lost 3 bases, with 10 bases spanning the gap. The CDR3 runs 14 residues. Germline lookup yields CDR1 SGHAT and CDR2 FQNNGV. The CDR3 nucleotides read TGTGCCAGCAGCTTAGGCGGCGCCGACTACGAGCAGTACTTC. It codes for CASSLGGADYEQYF.

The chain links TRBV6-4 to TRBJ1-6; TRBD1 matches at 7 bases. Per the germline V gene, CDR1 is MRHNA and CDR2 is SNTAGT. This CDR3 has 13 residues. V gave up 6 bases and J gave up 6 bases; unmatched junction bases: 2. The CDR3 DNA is TGTGCCAGCAGCGAGGGGGCTAATTCACCCCTCCACTTT. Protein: CASSEGANSPLHF.